The 16 T cell receptor beta chains in this list originate from one sample, sequenced in a study of cytotoxic CD8 clonotypes in ibrutinib-treated CLL. Here immunoSEQ multiplex PCR was the method, and the copy in TCRdb shows in-frame clones only, minus some. The sample lists 40,000 to 55,000 clones, roughly 83% occurring once. Sequenced material: PBMCs, taken after 24 months of ibrutinib treatment. The source of these receptors is a human donor with chronic lymphocytic leukemia.

The V call is TRBV5-1, the J call TRBJ1-2, with 10 bases lining up with TRBD1. J gave up 7 bases and V 4 bases, and 7 bases lay outside the gene matches. In germline, CDR1 is SGHRS, CDR2 YFSETQ. The CDR3 has 14 amino acids. CDR3 residues: CASSGDRGTLGYTF. CDR3 bases: TGCGCCAGCAGCGGGGACAGGGGAACCCTTGGCTACACCTTC. Complete variable domain (other parts from reference TRBV5-1 and TRBJ1-2): KAGVTQTPRYLIKTRGQQVTLSCSPISGHRSVSWYQQTPGQGLQFLFEYFSETQRNKGNFPGRFSGRQFSNSRSEMNVSTLELGDSALYLCASSGDRGTLGYTFGSGTRLTVV.

This sequence joins TRBV7-3 and TRBJ2-3; TRBD1 agrees at 7 bases. The germline gives CDR1 SGHTA, CDR2 FQGTGA. The CDR3 sequence is 13 residues long. J gave up 15 bases and V 5 bases, and 14 bases lay outside the gene matches. The CDR3 loop reads CASSIPEGARQYF. The DNA for the CDR3 is TGTGCCAGCAGCATCCCTGAGGGGGCAAGGCAATATTTT.

The chain is built from TRBV2 and TRBJ2-1, with 11 bases identical to TRBD2. The CDR3 loop spans 16 amino acids. The germline V gene encodes CDR1 SNHLY and CDR2 FYNNEI. The ends lost 4 bases at V and 7 bases at J; junction bases unmatched: 9. The CDR3 here is CASSAGTSGGGNEQFF. The CDR3 region has the DNA TGTGCCAGCAGTGCCGGGACTAGCGGTGGAGGAAATGAGCAGTTCTTC.

The gene calls are TRBV6-5 and TRBJ2-5, with 8 bases matching TRBD1. Trimming cost V 5 bases and J 3 bases; bases outside gene matches: 5. Per the germline V gene, CDR1 is MNHEY and CDR2 is SVGAGI. The CDR3 contains 14 residues. The CDR3 loop reads CASSRQGLEETQYF. DNA for the CDR3: TGTGCCAGCAGTCGACAGGGGTTAGAAGAGACCCAGTACTTC.

This chain links TRBV28 with TRBJ2-5; D is possibly TRBD2 (5 bases). With 5 bases removed from V and 5 bases from J, the gap between germline ends came to 15 bases. Germline assignment: CDR1 MDHEN and CDR2 SYDVKM. This CDR3 is 14 amino acids long. This CDR3 is CASSLLGNRETQYF. CDR3 bases: TGTGCCAGCAGTCTACTAGGGAATAGGGAGACCCAGTACTTC.

The chain carries TRBV5-1 and TRBJ1-2; no reliable D call. The CDR3 runs 13 residues. V was shortened by 1 base and J by 8 bases, with 12 bases between the two germline ends. CDR1 is SGHRS, CDR2 YFSETQ, per germline. The CDR3 reads CASSLNPSLGYTF. The CDR3 DNA reads as TGCGCCAGCAGCTTGAATCCTTCTTTGGGCTACACCTTC.

V usage is TRBV28 and J usage is TRBJ2-7; TRBD1 matches 9 bases. V lost 4 bases to trimming and J lost 2 bases; unmatched junction nucleotides: 6. The germline V gene encodes CDR1 MDHEN and CDR2 SYDVKM. CDR3 length: 15 amino acids. CDR3: CASSSPGQGPYEQYF. CDR3 DNA: TGTGCCAGCAGTTCTCCGGGACAGGGCCCCTACGAGCAGTACTTC.

The count of this clone is one. V usage is TRBV4-2 and J usage is TRBJ1-4; 7 positions agree with TRBD1. The V segment lost 5 bases and the J segment 6 bases; nucleotides outside the gene matches: 15. This CDR3 comprises 17 residues. CDR1 and CDR2 from the germline V gene are LGHNA and YNFKEQ. The CDR3 DNA is TGTGCCAGCAGCTCGTTCAAGGGCAGGGGGGTGGATGAAAAACTGTTTTTT. Translating it yields CASSSFKGRGVDEKLFF.

This rearrangement joins TRBV5-4 to TRBJ2-7; 12 bases align to TRBD2. V was clipped by 4 bases and J by 3 bases; unmatched bases: 2. The CDR3 length is 14 residues. Germline CDR1 and CDR2: SGHNT and YYREEE (reference sequence). The CDR3 DNA reads TGTGCCAGCAGCGTACTAGCGGGAGGCTACGAGCAGTACTTC. Translating gives CASSVLAGGYEQYF. Using reference TRBV5-4 and TRBJ2-7 for the parts outside the CDR3, the full variable domain is ETGVTQSPTHLIKTRGQQVTLRCSSQSGHNTVSWYQQALGQGPQFIFQYYREEENGRGNFPPRFSGLQFPNYSSELNVNALELDDSALYLCASSVLAGGYEQYFGPGTRLTVT.

J is TRBJ1-2 and V is TRBV7-2; TRBD1 might be the D (6 bases). The CDR3 length is 14 residues. The V gene lost 2 bases and the J gene lost 3 bases, with 10 bases spanning the gap. Per germline, CDR1 SGHTA and CDR2 FQGNSA. Here the CDR3 reads CASSLPGVDYGYTF. The CDR3 region has the DNA TGTGCCAGCAGCTTACCAGGGGTGGACTATGGCTACACCTTC.

This chain links TRBV27 with TRBJ2-6, with D tentatively TRBD2 (6 bases). The CDR3 runs to 18 residues. Trimming removed 7 bases from V and 0 bases from J, with 19 bases in between. From germline, CDR1 is MNHEY and CDR2 SMNVEV (reference sequence). CDR3 sequence (DNA): TGTGCCAGCACCAGTCGATGGAGGGAAGTCTCTGGGGCCAACGTCCTGACTTTC. Translation: CASTSRWREVSGANVLTF.

This clone was found once. The chain combines TRBV29-1 with TRBJ2-7; weak D call: TRBD2 (5 bases). This CDR3 spans 15 amino acids. Germline lookup yields CDR1 SQVTM and CDR2 ANQGSEA. Deletions cut 0 bases from V and 3 bases from J, with 15 bases between. CDR3 protein: CSVEDRGSLRYEQYF. The CDR3 bases are TGCAGCGTTGAAGATCGAGGGAGCTTACGCTACGAGCAGTACTTC.

This chain joins TRBV10-3 and TRBJ2-2; D remains unclear. V lost 0 bases, J lost 0 bases, and 2 bases lay in between. CDR3 length: 14 residues. CDR1 is ENHRY, CDR2 SYGVKD, per germline. CDR3 coding DNA: TGTGCCATCAGTGAGTCCACGAACACCGGGGAGCTGTTTTTT. Translation: CAISESTNTGELFF.

This sequence joins TRBV28 and TRBJ1-1; possibly TRBD1 for D (5 bases). The CDR3 extends over 15 amino acids. CDR1 is MDHEN and CDR2 is SYDVKM in the germline V gene. Trimming stripped 2 bases from V and 0 bases from J, with 10 bases between. The chain's CDR3 is CASSLPDNMNTEAFF. CDR3 bases: TGTGCCAGCAGTTTACCGGACAACATGAACACTGAAGCTTTCTTT.

This chain links TRBV28 with TRBJ2-1; TRBD2 matches at 7 bases. Trimming cost V 5 bases and J 3 bases; bases outside gene matches: 4. CDR3 length equals 14 residues. From germline, CDR1 is MDHEN and CDR2 SYDVKM. The CDR3 region is CASSLSGIYNEQFF. CDR3 bases: TGTGCCAGCAGTCTCAGCGGGATCTACAATGAGCAGTTCTTC.

This chain links TRBV5-1 with TRBJ2-3; TRBD1 is a possible D gene (5 bases). Germline CDR1 reads SGHRS; CDR2 reads YFSETQ. CDR3 size: 17 residues. V dropped 0 bases and J dropped 0 bases, with 14 bases sitting between them. As DNA, the CDR3 is TGCGCCAGCAGCTTGGGCCAACAGGATAGCAGCACAGATACGCAGTATTTT. This encodes CASSLGQQDSSTDTQYF.